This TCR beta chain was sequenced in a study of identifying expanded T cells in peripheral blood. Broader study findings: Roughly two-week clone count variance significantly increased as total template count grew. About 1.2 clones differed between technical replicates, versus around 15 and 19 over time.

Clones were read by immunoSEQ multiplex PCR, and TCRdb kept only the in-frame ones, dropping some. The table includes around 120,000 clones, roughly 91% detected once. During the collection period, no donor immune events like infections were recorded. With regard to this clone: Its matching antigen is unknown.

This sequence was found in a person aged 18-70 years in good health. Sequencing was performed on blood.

The CDR3 sequence: CASSLVAGGSQETQYF. The CDR3 nucleotides read TGTGCCAGCAGCCTCGTAGCGGGGGGCTCCCAAGAGACCCAGTACTTC. The chain links TRBV7-7 to TRBJ2-5; the match to TRBD2 covers 10 bases. J was trimmed by 1 base and V by 5 bases; bases with no gene match: 7. The CDR3 length is 16 residues. The germline CDR1 and CDR2 sequences are SSHAT and FNYEAQ (reference sequence).